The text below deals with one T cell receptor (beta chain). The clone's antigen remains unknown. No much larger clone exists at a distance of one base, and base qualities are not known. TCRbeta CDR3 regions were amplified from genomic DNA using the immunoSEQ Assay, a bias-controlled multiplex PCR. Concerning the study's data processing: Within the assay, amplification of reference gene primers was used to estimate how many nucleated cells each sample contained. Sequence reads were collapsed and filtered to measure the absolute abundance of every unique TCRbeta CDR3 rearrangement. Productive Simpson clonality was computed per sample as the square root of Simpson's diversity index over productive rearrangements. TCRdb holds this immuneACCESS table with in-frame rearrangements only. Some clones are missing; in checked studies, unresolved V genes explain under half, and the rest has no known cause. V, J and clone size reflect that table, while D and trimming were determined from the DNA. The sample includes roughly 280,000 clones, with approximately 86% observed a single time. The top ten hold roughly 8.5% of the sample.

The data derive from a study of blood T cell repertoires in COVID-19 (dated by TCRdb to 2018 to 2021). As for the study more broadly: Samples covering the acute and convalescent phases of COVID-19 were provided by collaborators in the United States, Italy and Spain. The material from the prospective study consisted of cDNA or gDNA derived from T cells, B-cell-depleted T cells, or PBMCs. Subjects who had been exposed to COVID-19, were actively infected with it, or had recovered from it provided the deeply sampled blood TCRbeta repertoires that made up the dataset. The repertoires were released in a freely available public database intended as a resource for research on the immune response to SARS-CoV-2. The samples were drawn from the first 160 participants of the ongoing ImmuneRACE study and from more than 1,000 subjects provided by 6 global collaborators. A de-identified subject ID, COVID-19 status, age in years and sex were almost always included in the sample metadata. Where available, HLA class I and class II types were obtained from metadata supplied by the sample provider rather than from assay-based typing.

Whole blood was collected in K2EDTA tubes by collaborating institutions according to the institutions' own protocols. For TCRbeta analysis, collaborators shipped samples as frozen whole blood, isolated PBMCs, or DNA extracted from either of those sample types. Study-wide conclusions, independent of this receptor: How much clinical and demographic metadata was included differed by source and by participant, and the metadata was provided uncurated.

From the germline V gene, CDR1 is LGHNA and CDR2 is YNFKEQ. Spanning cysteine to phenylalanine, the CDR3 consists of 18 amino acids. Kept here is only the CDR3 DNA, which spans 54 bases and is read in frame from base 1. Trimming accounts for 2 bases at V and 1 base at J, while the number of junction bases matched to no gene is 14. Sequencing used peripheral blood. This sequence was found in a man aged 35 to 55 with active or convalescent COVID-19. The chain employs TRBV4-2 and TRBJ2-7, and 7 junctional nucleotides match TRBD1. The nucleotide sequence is TGTGCCAGCAGCCAACAAGCCGGGACAGTCGAGAATTCCTACGAGCAGTACTTC. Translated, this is CASSQQAGTVENSYEQYF.